The next 15 T cell receptor beta chains were all read from a single sample in a study of blood T cell repertoires in COVID-19. TCRdb's copy holds only in-frame clones and misses some; the assay was immunoSEQ multiplex PCR. Of roughly 130,000 clones in the sample, roughly 84% were seen once. Source material: peripheral blood. All receptors come from a man aged 30 to 45 with COVID-19, enrolled during active disease.

The J gene is TRBJ2-6, the V gene TRBV4-2; D is perhaps TRBD1 (5 bases). The CDR3 sequence is 16 residues long. Trimming removed 4 bases from V and 2 bases from J, with 12 bases in between. Germline V gene sequence: CDR1 LGHNA, CDR2 YNFKEQ. CDR3 nucleotide sequence: TGTGCCAGCAGCCGTGCTTTAGGGGCTGGGGCCAACGTCCTGACTTTC. Translation: CASSRALGAGANVLTF.

This chain joins TRBV19 and TRBJ1-1; the match to TRBD1 covers 9 bases. The CDR3 runs to 15 residues. Germline V gene lookup returns CDR1 LNHDA and CDR2 SQIVND (reference sequence). The junction had 8 bases not matched to a gene; V was cut back by 6 bases and J by 3 bases. The CDR3 bases are TGTGCCAGTAGCGCCGGACAGGGGAAGTACACTGAAGCTTTCTTT. Its protein is CASSAGQGKYTEAFF.

The gene calls are TRBV12-5 and TRBJ2-3, with TRBD2 as a possible D gene (6 bases). Trimming took off 6 bases at V and 8 bases at J, with 12 bases between the two ends. The CDR3 is 12 amino acids. From germline, CDR1 is LGHNT and CDR2 FRNRAP. DNA for the CDR3: TGTGCTAGTGGCCGGGACTGGGGTACGCAGTATTTT. It codes for CASGRDWGTQYF. The whole variable domain, filled in from reference TRBV12-5 and TRBJ2-3, reads DARVTQTPRHKVTEMGQEVTMRCQPILGHNTVFWYRQTMMQGLELLAYFRNRAPLDDSGMPKDRFSAEMPDATLATLKIQPSEPRDSAVYFCASGRDWGTQYFGPGTRLTVL.

In this sample, this clone turned up a few times. V usage is TRBV30 and J usage is TRBJ1-6, with TRBD1 matching 7 bases. Unmatched junction bases numbered 10, after V lost 8 bases and J lost 9 bases. This CDR3 comprises 13 residues. Germline V gene lookup returns CDR1 GTSNPN and CDR2 SVGIG (reference sequence). The CDR3 nucleotides are TGTGCCCAGCAGACAGGGTCATCTTCACCCCTCCACTTT. Protein: CAQQTGSSSPLHF.

This chain uses TRBV28 with TRBJ2-6; TRBD1 might be the D (5 bases). Looked up from germline, CDR1 is MDHEN and CDR2 is SYDVKM. V was clipped by 6 bases and J by 2 bases, with 14 bases between them. The CDR3 covers 16 residues. The CDR3, as DNA: TGTGCCAGCAGGAGGTTGGGGCTGGCTGGGGCCAACGTCCTGACTTTC. Encoded protein: CASRRLGLAGANVLTF.

The chain employs TRBV30 and TRBJ1-4, with 8 bases fitting TRBD1. This CDR3 has 13 residues. The V gene end was trimmed by 3 bases and the J gene end by 7 bases; junction bases not matched to a gene: 4. Germline V lookup: CDR1 GTSNPN, CDR2 SVGIG (reference sequence). CDR3 nucleotide sequence: TGTGCCTGGAGACAGGGGGGGACTGAAAAACTGTTTTTT. Translation: CAWRQGGTEKLFF.

This rearrangement joins TRBV5-8 to TRBJ2-7; TRBD1 matches at 12 bases. There are 15 residues in the CDR3. V was clipped by 6 bases and J by 7 bases; unmatched bases: 11. Germline loops: CDR1 SGHTS, CDR2 YDEGEE. The CDR3 reads CASTIPGQGAGEQYF. The CDR3 nucleotides are TGTGCCAGCACCATCCCGGGACAGGGGGCAGGGGAGCAGTACTTC.

The rearrangement links TRBV19 to TRBJ2-4; TRBD2 is a possible D gene (6 bases). Looked up from germline, CDR1 is LNHDA and CDR2 is SQIVND (reference sequence). The CDR3 covers 13 residues. V lost 8 bases to trimming and J lost 9 bases, with 17 bases between them. The CDR3 bases are TGTGCCAGTGGGTTTAGCGGCGTGGGCATTCAGTACTTC. Encoded protein: CASGFSGVGIQYF.

J is TRBJ1-5 and V is TRBV19; D is uncertain. The germline V gene encodes CDR1 LNHDA and CDR2 SQIVND (reference sequence). The V end lost 3 bases, the J end lost 7 bases, and 13 bases lay between the germline ends. The CDR3 runs to 14 residues. The CDR3 here is CASSMAHSGQPQHF. CDR3 coding DNA: TGTGCCAGTAGTATGGCCCACAGCGGACAGCCCCAGCATTTT.

The gene calls are TRBV5-5 and TRBJ2-5, with D maybe TRBD2 (5 bases). The CDR3 runs to 14 residues. Looked up from germline, CDR1 is SGHKS and CDR2 is YYEKEE (reference sequence). Trimming cost V 4 bases and J 5 bases, with 15 bases left between them. CDR3 DNA sequence: TGTGCCAGCAGCGGCGGGCTCCTCGAGGAGACCCAGTACTTC. Encoded protein: CASSGGLLEETQYF.

J is TRBJ2-1 and V is TRBV29-1; 13 nucleotides line up with TRBD2. The CDR3 is 17 residues long. Germline V gene data show CDR1 as SQVTM and CDR2 as ANQGSEA. With V trimmed by 6 bases and J by 1 base, 9 bases remained unmatched. The CDR3 DNA reads TGCAGCGTGGGAGGACTAGCGGGAGAGGTTTCCTACAATGAGCAGTTCTTC. Translated: CSVGGLAGEVSYNEQFF.

This rearrangement joins TRBV12-5 to TRBJ2-4, with 7 bases fitting TRBD2. J lost 0 bases, V lost 6 bases, and 5 bases had no gene match. The CDR3 is 15 amino acids. Germline CDR1 and CDR2: LGHNT and FRNRAP. For the CDR3, the DNA is TGTGCTAGTGGCCTACTAGCGTTAGCCAAAAACATTCAGTACTTC. Translating gives CASGLLALAKNIQYF.

The chain employs TRBV6-1 and TRBJ2-6; 7 nucleotides line up with TRBD2. The CDR3 is made up of 15 amino acids. Unmatched junction bases numbered 0, after V lost 2 bases and J lost 2 bases. The germline CDR1 and CDR2 sequences are MNHNS and SASEGT. This chain's CDR3 is CASSESGAGANVLTF. DNA of the CDR3: TGTGCCAGCAGTGAAAGCGGGGCTGGGGCCAACGTCCTGACTTTC.

The chain has TRBV10-3 and TRBJ2-7; 11 bases agree with TRBD2. CDR3 length: 15 residues. Per the germline V gene, CDR1 is ENHRY and CDR2 is SYGVKD. With V trimmed by 7 bases and J by 6 bases, 11 bases remained unmatched. The CDR3 nucleotides read TGTGCCATCACCGTTTCAATACTAGCGGGAGCCGAGCAGTACTTC. Amino acids: CAITVSILAGAEQYF.

The gene calls are TRBV5-6 and TRBJ2-6, with D uncertain. Germline V gene sequence: CDR1 SGHDT, CDR2 YYEEEE. The CDR3 is 15 residues long. V gave up 4 bases and J gave up 4 bases, with 12 bases separating them. DNA for the CDR3: TGTGCCAGCAGCCTATCCGCCGCGGGGGCCAACGTCCTGACTTTC. It yields the protein CASSLSAAGANVLTF.